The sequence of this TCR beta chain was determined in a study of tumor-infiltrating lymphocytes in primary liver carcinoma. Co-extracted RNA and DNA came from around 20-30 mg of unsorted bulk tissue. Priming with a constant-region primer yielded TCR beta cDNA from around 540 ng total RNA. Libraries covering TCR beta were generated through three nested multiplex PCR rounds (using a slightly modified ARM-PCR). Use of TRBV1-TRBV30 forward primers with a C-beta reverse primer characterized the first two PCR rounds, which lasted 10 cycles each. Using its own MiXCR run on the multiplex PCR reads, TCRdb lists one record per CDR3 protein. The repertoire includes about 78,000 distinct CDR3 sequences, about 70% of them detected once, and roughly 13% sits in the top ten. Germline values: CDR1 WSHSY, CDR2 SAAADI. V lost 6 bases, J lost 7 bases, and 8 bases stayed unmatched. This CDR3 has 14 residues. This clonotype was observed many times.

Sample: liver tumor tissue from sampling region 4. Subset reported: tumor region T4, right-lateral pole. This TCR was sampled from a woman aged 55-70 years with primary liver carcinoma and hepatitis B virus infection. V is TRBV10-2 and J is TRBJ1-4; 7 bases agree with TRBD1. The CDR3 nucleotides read TGCGCCAGCAGCCGACAGGGCAGGAGTGAAAAACTGTTTTTT. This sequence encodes CASSRQGRSEKLFF.